The TCR beta chain under discussion was sequenced for a study of T cells in Graves' hyperthyroidism and ophthalmopathy. In the study overall: Peripheral blood samples were taken at initial diagnosis, prior to any treatment.

TCR beta CDR3 region amplification was performed from RNA transcripts. In the first-round RT-PCR of the TCR CDR3, the HTBI primer set was used. Each CDR3 protein is one row after TCRdb ran MiXCR on the multiplex PCR reads. The sample lists hundreds of thousands of distinct CDR3 sequences, around 15% occurring once. Note on this clonotype: Its specificity is unknown. A much larger clone differs from this one at a single base, so this may be a read error.

Germline trimming cut 5 bases from V and 6 bases from J; bases unmatched to any gene: 8. The CDR3 runs to 15 residues. From germline, CDR1 is MDHEN and CDR2 SYDVKM. Findings of the study overall: Blood samples included most of the expanded thyroid clonotypes exceeding 0.001.

The chain links TRBV28 to TRBJ1-5, with 9 bases aligning to TRBD1. What was sequenced was blood. The receptor was derived from a woman in her forties or fifties with Graves' ophthalmopathy. The CDR3, as DNA: TGTGCCAGCAGTACCACAGGGGGCCGTAGTCAGCCCCAGCATTTT. As protein: CASSTTGGRSQPQHF. Full variable domain (missing parts from reference TRBV28 and TRBJ1-5): DVKVTQSSRYLVKRTGEKVFLECVQDMDHENMFWYRQDPGLGLRLIYFSYDVKMKEKGDIPEGYSVSREKKERFSLILESASTNQTSMYLCASSTTGGRSQPQHFGDGTRLSIL.